One and the same sample provided the 13 T cell receptor beta chains below, sequenced in a study of T cell repertoires in cytomegalovirus infection. Each CDR3 protein gets one entry after TCRdb re-called the reads with MiXCR. The sample records some 500,000 distinct CDR3 sequences, around a third being singletons. No cognate antigen is known for these TCRs. Sequencing used cultured PBMCs, obtained from culture after CMV antigen stimulation. These receptor sequences come from a human donor in good health (CMV status not recorded). Some clones in this sample may be carry-over from other donors' samples.

The sample holds a few counts of this clonotype. The rearrangement uses TRBV27 and TRBJ2-2, with a weak D call TRBD1 (5 bases). Looked up from germline, CDR1 is MNHEY and CDR2 is SMNVEV (reference sequence). The V and J ends lost 5 bases and 7 bases respectively, with 8 bases between them. The CDR3 is 12 amino acids. The CDR3 bases are TGTGCCAGCAGTGACAGTATCGGGGAGCTGTTTTTT. Encoded protein: CASSDSIGELFF.

This clonotype has just a few counts. J is TRBJ2-3 and V is TRBV19, with 8 bases lining up with TRBD2. CDR1 is LNHDA and CDR2 is SQIVND in the germline V gene (reference sequence). The CDR3 totals 15 residues. The J segment lost 2 bases and the V segment lost 6 bases, leaving 7 bases of the junction unmatched. CDR3 nucleotide sequence: TGTGCCAGTAGCTTACTAGCGGAGCTCACAGATACGCAGTATTTT. Its protein product is CASSLLAELTDTQYF.

This chain uses TRBV20-1 with TRBJ1-2; D is ambiguous. Per the germline V gene, CDR1 is DFQATT and CDR2 is SNEGSKA (reference sequence). The CDR3 has 11 amino acids. V gave up 1 base and J gave up 7 bases, with 7 bases separating them. The CDR3 DNA is TGCAGTGCTAGAGGCTGGCTTGGCTACACCTTC. Translation gives CSARGWLGYTF.

The genes are TRBV10-3 and TRBJ2-1; a weak D match, TRBD1 (5 bases). V lost 1 base to trimming and J lost 6 bases, with 16 bases between them. CDR1 is ENHRY and CDR2 is SYGVKD in the germline V gene. CDR3 length equals 16 residues. CDR3 loop: CAISEYAGIDPNEQFF. As DNA, the CDR3 is TGTGCCATCAGTGAGTACGCAGGGATAGACCCCAATGAGCAGTTCTTC.

The sample holds many counts of this clonotype. The chain joins TRBV29-1 to TRBJ2-3, with a possible D match to TRBD1 (6 bases). V dropped 2 bases and J dropped 6 bases, with 12 bases sitting between them. Germline CDR1 and CDR2: SQVTM and ANQGSEA. This CDR3 has 13 residues. CDR3 in amino acids: CSVERSGADTQYF. The CDR3 DNA reads as TGCAGCGTTGAAAGGTCAGGGGCGGATACGCAGTATTTT.

J is TRBJ2-1 and V is TRBV5-5; D might be TRBD2 (6 bases). The CDR3 has 14 amino acids. The V end lost 0 bases, the J end lost 9 bases, and 13 bases lay between the germline ends. In germline, CDR1 is SGHKS, CDR2 YYEKEE (reference sequence). This CDR3 is CASSLAAGLIEQFF. CDR3 sequence (DNA): TGTGCCAGCAGCTTGGCAGCGGGTTTGATTGAGCAGTTCTTC. The variable domain in full, with the rest retrieved from reference TRBV5-5 and TRBJ2-1, is DAGVTQSPTHLIKTRGQQVTLRCSPISGHKSVSWYQQVLGQGPQFIFQYYEKEERGRGNFPDRFSARQFPNYSSELNVNALLLGDSALYLCASSLAAGLIEQFFGPGTRLTVL.

This clonotype was detected ten times or more. The chain is built from TRBV7-6 and TRBJ2-7, with D perhaps given as TRBD1 or TRBD2 (5 bases each). V lost 5 bases, J lost 2 bases, and 10 bases lay in between. Germline loops: CDR1 SGHVS, CDR2 FNYEAQ. This CDR3 is built from 13 residues. Written as DNA, the CDR3 is TGTGCCAGCAGCCGAGGGACCGCCTACGAGCAGTACTTC. Translation: CASSRGTAYEQYF.

The rearrangement uses TRBV6-1 and TRBJ2-7; tentative D call: TRBD2 (6 bases). The germline CDR1 and CDR2 sequences are MNHNS and SASEGT. This CDR3 region has 16 residues. V was clipped by 5 bases and J by 2 bases, with 19 bases between them. In DNA form, the CDR3 reads TGTGCCAGCAGTTCCCGCGGGACTGAGGTCCCCTACGAGCAGTACTTC. Translated: CASSSRGTEVPYEQYF.

This clonotype was recorded a few times. This chain joins TRBV20-1 and TRBJ1-1; D is uncertain. The CDR3 has 12 residues. V was trimmed by 3 bases and J by 2 bases, leaving 7 bases between them. Germline V lookup: CDR1 DFQATT, CDR2 SNEGSKA (reference sequence). In DNA form, the CDR3 reads TGCAGTGCTAGGTCTGGAAACACTGAAGCTTTCTTT. Translating gives CSARSGNTEAFF.

The chain employs TRBV6-6 and TRBJ2-7; 7 positions match TRBD1. This CDR3 comprises 14 residues. Germline trimming cut 10 bases from V and 2 bases from J; bases unmatched to any gene: 11. Germline V lookup: CDR1 MNHNY, CDR2 SVGAGI (reference sequence). CDR3 amino acids: CATQRGQGAYEQYV. CDR3 in DNA: TGTGCCACCCAAAGAGGTCAGGGGGCCTACGAGCAGTACGTC.

The J gene is TRBJ1-1, the V gene TRBV7-2, with 7 bases aligning to TRBD1. This CDR3 contains 16 residues. J lost 0 bases, V lost 3 bases, and 7 bases had no gene match. The germline V gene encodes CDR1 SGHTA and CDR2 FQGNSA. CDR3 nucleotides: TGTGCCAGCAGCTTCGTGGCAGGGGGAGTGAACACTGAAGCTTTCTTT. This translates into CASSFVAGGVNTEAFF.

The table lists this clonotype with a few counts. The CDR3 bases are TGTGCCAGCAGCTTAGGTGGGACTAGCGGGGTCAATGAGCAGTTCTTC. This gives the protein CASSLGGTSGVNEQFF. The chain links TRBV7-2 to TRBJ2-1, with TRBD2 matching over 13 bases. The CDR3 runs 16 residues. The junction had 3 bases not matched to a gene; V was cut back by 1 base and J by 6 bases. Germline CDR1 is SGHTA and CDR2 is FQGNSA.

This clonotype appeared many times. The chain carries TRBV2 and TRBJ2-5, with no clear D. V was trimmed by 3 bases and J by 7 bases, leaving 12 bases between them. Germline-derived CDR1 and CDR2 are SNHLY and FYNNEI. The CDR3 is made up of 13 amino acids. For the CDR3, the DNA is TGTGCCAGCAGTGATCGATGGCCCGGGACCCAGTACTTC. Translated: CASSDRWPGTQYF. Filled out from reference TRBV2 and TRBJ2-5, the complete variable domain reads EPEVTQTPSHQVTQMGQEVILRCVPISNHLYFYWYRQILGQKVEFLVSFYNNEISEKSEIFDDQFSVERPDGSNFTLKIRSTKLEDSAMYFCASSDRWPGTQYFGPGTRLLVL.